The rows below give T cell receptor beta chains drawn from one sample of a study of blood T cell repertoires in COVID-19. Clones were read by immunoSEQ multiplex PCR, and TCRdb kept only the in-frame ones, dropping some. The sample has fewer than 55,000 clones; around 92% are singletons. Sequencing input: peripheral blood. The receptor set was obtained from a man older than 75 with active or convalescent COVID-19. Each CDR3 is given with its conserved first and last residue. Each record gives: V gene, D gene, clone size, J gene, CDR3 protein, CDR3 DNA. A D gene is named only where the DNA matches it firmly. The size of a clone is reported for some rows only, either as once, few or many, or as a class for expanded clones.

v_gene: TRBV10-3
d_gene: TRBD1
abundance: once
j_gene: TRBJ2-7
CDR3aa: CAISDRDRASSYEQYF
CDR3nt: TGTGCCATCAGTGACCGAGACAGGGCCAGCTCCTACGAGCAGTACTTC

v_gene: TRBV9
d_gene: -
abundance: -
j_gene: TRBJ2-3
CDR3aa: CASSVGVGGTDTQYF
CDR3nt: TGTGCCAGCAGCGTAGGGGTAGGGGGCACAGATACGCAGTATTTT

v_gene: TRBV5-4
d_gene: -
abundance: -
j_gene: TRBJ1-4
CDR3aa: CASSLTGNEKLFF
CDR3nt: TGTGCCAGCAGCTTGACAGGGAATGAAAAACTGTTTTTT

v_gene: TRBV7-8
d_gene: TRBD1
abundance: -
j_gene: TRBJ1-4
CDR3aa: CASSLRDRALVAPEKLFF
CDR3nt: TGTGCCAGCAGCTTACGAGACAGGGCTCTCGTGGCCCCTGAAAAACTGTTTTTT

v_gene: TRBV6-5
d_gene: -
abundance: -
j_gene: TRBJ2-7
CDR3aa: CASEPNLDSSYEQYF
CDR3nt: TGTGCCAGCGAACCGAACTTAGACAGCTCCTACGAGCAGTACTTC

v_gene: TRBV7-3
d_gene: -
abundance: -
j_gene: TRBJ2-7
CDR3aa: CASSLISPSSYEQYF
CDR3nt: TGTGCCAGCAGCTTAATTTCCCCCAGCTCCTACGAGCAGTACTTC

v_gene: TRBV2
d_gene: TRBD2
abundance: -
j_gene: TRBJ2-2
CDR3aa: CATQRGQNTGELFF
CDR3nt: TGTGCCACCCAGCGGGGCCAGAACACCGGGGAGCTGTTTTTT

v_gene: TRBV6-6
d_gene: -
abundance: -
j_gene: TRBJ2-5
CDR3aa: CASSISGARMETQYF
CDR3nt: TGTGCCAGCAGTATTAGCGGTGCCCGGATGGAGACCCAGTACTTC

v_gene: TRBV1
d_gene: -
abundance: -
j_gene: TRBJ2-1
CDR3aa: CTSSQDRGGGAKNEQFF
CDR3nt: TGCACCAGCAGCCAAGATCGAGGAGGGGGGGCCAAAAATGAGCAGTTCTTC

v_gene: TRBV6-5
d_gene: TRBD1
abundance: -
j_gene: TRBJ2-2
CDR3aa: CASSKGQTNTGELFF
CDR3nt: TGTGCCAGCAGTAAGGGACAGACCAACACCGGGGAGCTGTTTTTT

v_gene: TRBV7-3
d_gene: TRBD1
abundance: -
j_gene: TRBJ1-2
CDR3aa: CASSLGGGGGYTF
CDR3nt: TGTGCCAGCAGCTTAGGAGGGGGCGGTGGCTACACCTTC

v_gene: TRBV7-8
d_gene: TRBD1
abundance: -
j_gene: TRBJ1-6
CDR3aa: CASSGTGGSSPLHF
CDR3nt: TGTGCCAGCAGCGGGACAGGGGGCAGTTCACCCCTCCACTTT

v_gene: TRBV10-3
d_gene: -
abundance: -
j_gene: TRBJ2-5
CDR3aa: CAISELDRGETQYF
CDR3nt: TGTGCCATCAGTGAGTTAGACCGGGGGGAGACCCAGTACTTC

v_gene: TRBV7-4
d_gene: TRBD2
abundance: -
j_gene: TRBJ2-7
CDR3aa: CAAGEGRYEQYF
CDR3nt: TGTGCTGCGGGGGAAGGCAGGTACGAGCAGTACTTC

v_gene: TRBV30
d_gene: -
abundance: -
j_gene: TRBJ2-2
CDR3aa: CAWRGQGSTGELFF
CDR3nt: TGTGCCTGGAGGGGGCAGGGATCCACCGGGGAGCTGTTTTTT

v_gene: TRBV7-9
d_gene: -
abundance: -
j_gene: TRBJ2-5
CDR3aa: CASSSRSLQETQYF
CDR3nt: TGTGCCAGCAGCTCACGGTCACTTCAAGAGACCCAGTACTTC

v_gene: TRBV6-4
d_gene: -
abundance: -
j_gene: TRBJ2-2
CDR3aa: CASKLLQDTGELFF
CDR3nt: TGTGCCAGCAAACTCCTCCAAGACACCGGGGAGCTGTTTTTT

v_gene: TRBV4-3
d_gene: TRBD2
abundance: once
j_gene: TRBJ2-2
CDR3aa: CASSQGGGRELFF
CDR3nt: TGCGCCAGCAGCCAAGGGGGGGGAAGGGAGCTGTTTTTT

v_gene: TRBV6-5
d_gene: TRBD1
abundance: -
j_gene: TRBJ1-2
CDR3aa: CASGRGLAGYTF
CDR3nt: TGTGCCAGTGGAAGGGGGCTAGCGGGCTACACCTTC

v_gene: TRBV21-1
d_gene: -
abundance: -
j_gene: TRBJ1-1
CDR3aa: CASTLDRGWSEAFF
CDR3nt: TGTGCCAGCACCCTGGACAGGGGTTGGAGTGAAGCTTTCTTT

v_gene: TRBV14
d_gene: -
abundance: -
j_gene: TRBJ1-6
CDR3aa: CASSLYSYNSPLHF
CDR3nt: TGTGCCAGCAGCCTCTACAGTTATAATTCACCCCTCCACTTT

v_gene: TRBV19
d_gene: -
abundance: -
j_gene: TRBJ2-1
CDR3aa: CASSPRTGFYNEQFF
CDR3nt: TGTGCCAGTTCCCCGAGGACGGGATTCTACAATGAGCAGTTCTTC

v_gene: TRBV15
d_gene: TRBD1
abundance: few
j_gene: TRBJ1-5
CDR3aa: CATSREGRGSLYSNQPQHF
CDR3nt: TGTGCCACCAGCAGAGAGGGCAGGGGGTCTTTGTATAGCAATCAGCCCCAGCATTTT

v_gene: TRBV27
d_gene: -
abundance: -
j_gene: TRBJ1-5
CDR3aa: CASSSKQGPGQPQHF
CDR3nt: TGTGCCAGCAGTTCAAAACAGGGCCCCGGTCAGCCCCAGCATTTT

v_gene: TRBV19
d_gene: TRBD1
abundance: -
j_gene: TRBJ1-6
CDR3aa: CAEGGWYNSPLHF
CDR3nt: TGTGCCGAAGGGGGCTGGTATAATTCACCCCTCCACTTT

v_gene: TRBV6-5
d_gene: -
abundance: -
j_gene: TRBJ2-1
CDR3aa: CASSYTAGSYNEQFF
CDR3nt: TGTGCCAGCAGTTACACAGCAGGCTCCTACAATGAGCAGTTCTTC

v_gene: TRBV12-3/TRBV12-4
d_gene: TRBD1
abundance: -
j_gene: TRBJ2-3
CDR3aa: CASKQGSADTQYF
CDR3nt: TGTGCCAGCAAACAGGGGAGTGCAGATACGCAGTATTTT

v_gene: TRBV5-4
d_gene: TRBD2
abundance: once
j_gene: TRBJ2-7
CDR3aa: CASSAGLAGAYEQYF
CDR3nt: TGTGCCAGCAGCGCCGGACTAGCGGGAGCCTACGAGCAGTACTTC

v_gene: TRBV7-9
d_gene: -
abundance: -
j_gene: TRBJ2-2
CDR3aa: CASSSRNTGELFF
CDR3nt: TGTGCCAGCAGCTCCCGGAACACCGGGGAGCTGTTTTTT

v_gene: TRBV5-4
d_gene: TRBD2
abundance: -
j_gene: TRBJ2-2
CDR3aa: CASSPGLGAGELFF
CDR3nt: TGTGCCAGCAGCCCGGGACTAGGGGCCGGGGAGCTGTTTTTT

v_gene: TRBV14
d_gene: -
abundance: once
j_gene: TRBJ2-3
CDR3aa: CASSPTPLVTDTQYF
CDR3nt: TGTGCCAGCAGCCCAACGCCACTAGTCACAGATACGCAGTATTTT

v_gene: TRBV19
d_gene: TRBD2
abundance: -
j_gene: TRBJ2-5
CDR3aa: CASRPSGGAGETQYF
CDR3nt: TGTGCCAGTAGGCCCAGCGGGGGGGCCGGAGAGACCCAGTACTTC

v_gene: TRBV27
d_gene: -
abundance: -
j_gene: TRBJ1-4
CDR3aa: CASSFAHSRGSTNEKLFF
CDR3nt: TGTGCCAGCAGTTTTGCCCATAGCAGGGGCTCTACTAATGAAAAACTGTTTTTT

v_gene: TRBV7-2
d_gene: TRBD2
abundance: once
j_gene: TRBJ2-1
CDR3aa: CASSPPGGSYNEQFF
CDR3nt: TGTGCCAGCAGCCCCCCGGGGGGCTCCTACAATGAGCAGTTCTTC

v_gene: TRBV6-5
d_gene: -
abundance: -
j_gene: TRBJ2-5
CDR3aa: CASSRSGVETQYF
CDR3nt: TGTGCCAGCAGTAGATCGGGAGTGGAGACCCAGTACTTC

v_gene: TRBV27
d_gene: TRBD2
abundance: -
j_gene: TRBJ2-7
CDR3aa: CASSTQRGYEQYF
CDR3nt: TGTGCCAGCAGTACCCAGCGGGGGTACGAGCAGTACTTC

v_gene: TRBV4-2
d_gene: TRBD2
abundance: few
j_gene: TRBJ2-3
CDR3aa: CASSLELAGPDTQYF
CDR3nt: TGTGCCAGCAGCCTAGAACTAGCGGGGCCAGATACGCAGTATTTT

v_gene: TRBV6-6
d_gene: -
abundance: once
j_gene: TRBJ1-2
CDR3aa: CASSPTGPYGYTF
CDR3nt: TGTGCCAGCAGCCCTACAGGGCCCTATGGCTACACCTTC

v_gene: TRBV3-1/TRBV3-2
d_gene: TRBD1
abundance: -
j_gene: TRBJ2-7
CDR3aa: CASSPKYRGSQYF
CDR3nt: TGTGCCAGCAGCCCCAAATACAGGGGTTCGCAGTACTTC

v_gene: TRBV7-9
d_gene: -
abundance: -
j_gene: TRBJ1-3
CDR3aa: CASSPRDNSGNTIYF
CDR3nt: TGTGCCAGCAGCCCTCGAGATAACTCTGGAAACACCATATATTTT

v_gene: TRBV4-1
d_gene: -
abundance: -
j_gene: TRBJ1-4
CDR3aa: CASSQEGHLATNEKLFF
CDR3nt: TGCGCCAGCAGCCAAGAGGGGCACCTTGCAACTAATGAAAAACTGTTTTTT

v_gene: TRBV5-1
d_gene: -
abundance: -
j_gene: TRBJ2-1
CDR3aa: CASSLAIPGASSYNEQFF
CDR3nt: TGCGCCAGCAGCTTGGCCATTCCAGGGGCGAGCTCCTACAATGAGCAGTTCTTC

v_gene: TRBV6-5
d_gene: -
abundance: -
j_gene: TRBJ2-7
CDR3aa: CASRRIRQAGEQYF
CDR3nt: TGTGCCAGCAGGAGGATCAGACAGGCGGGCGAGCAGTACTTC

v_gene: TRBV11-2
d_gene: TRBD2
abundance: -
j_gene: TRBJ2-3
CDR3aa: CASSSGTSGNTDTQYF
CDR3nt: TGTGCCAGCAGTTCCGGGACTAGCGGGAACACAGATACGCAGTATTTT

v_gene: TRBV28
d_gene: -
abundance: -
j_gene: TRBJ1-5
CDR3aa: CASSLIDAFSNQPQHF
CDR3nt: TGTGCCAGCAGTTTAATAGATGCATTCAGCAATCAGCCCCAGCATTTT

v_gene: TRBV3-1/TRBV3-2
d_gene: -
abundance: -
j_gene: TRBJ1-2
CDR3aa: CASSQGPGAYYGYTF
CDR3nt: TGTGCCAGCAGCCAAGGTCCAGGGGCCTACTATGGCTACACCTTC

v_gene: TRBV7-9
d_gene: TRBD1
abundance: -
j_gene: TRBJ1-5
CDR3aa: CASSTTGQGAVFRHF
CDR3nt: TGTGCCAGCAGCACGACGGGACAGGGGGCCGTATTTAGGCATTTT

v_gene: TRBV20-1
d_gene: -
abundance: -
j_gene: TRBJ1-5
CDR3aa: CSASAPGNGNQPQHF
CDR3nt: TGCAGTGCTAGTGCCCCGGGGAATGGGAATCAGCCCCAGCATTTT

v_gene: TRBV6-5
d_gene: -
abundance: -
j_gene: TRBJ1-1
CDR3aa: CASSYSHRDTEAFF
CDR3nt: TGTGCCAGCAGTTACTCTCACAGAGACACTGAAGCTTTCTTT

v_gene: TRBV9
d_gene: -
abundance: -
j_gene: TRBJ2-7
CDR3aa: CASSVQSYEQYF
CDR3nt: TGTGCCAGCAGCGTCCAATCCTACGAGCAGTACTTC

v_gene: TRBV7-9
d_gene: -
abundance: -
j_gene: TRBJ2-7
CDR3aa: CASSLGAASSYEQYF
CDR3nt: TGTGCCAGCAGCTTAGGGGCAGCAAGCTCCTACGAGCAGTACTTC

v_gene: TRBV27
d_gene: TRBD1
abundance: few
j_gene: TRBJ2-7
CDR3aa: CASSPRQGPYEQYF
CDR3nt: TGTGCCAGCAGTCCCCGACAGGGGCCCTACGAGCAGTACTTC

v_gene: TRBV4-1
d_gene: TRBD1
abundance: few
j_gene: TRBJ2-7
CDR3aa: CASSQVSQGAGEQYF
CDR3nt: TGCGCCAGCAGCCAAGTCTCTCAGGGGGCGGGTGAGCAGTACTTC

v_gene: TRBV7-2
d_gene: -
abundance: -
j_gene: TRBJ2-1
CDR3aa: CASTIGGVSSYNEQFF
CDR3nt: TGTGCCAGCACTATAGGCGGGGTTAGCTCCTACAATGAGCAGTTCTTC

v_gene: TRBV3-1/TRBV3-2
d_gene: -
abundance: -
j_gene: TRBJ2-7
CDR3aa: CASSQEQFRKNLHF
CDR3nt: TGTGCCAGCAGCCAAGAGCAGTTCAGGAAAAACCTTCACTTC